This T cell receptor beta chain was sequenced in a study of T cell responses to AZD1222 COVID-19 vaccine. Libraries were prepared by immunoSEQ multiplex PCR; TCRdb keeps only in-frame clonotypes and omits some of them. The repertoire holds some 81,000 clones, with 85% to 90% as singletons. General study findings and limits: Clonal diversity may have been underestimated in mostly white British donors.

Trimming cost V 6 bases and J 3 bases, with 9 bases left between them. The CDR3 spans 12 residues. Germline V gene lookup returns CDR1 MNHNY and CDR2 SVGAGI (reference sequence). On this clone itself: Its matching antigen is unknown. This sample includes further DNA sequences coding for the same CDR3.

Sequenced material: peripheral blood, taken 28 days after the second AZD1222 dose. The TCR sequence derives from an adult who received the AZD1222 COVID-19 vaccine. This chain connects TRBV6-6 to TRBJ2-7; maybe TRBD1 (5 bases). The CDR3 sequence is CASSPTVYEQYF. Written as DNA, the CDR3 is TGTGCCAGCAGCCCGACAGTCTACGAGCAGTACTTC.